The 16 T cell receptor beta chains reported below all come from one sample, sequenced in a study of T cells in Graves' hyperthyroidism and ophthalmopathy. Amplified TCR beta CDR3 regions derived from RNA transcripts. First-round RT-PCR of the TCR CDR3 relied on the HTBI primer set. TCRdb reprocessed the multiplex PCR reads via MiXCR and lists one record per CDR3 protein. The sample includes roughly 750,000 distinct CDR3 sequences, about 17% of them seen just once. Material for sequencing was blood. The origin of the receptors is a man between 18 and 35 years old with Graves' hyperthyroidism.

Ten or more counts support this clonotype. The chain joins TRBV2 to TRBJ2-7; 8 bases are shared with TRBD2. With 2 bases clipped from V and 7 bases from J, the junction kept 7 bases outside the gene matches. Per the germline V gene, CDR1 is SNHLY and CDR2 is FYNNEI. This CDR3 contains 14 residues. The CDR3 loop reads CASSETAGAGEQYF. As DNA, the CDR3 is TGTGCCAGCAGTGAAACAGCGGGAGCGGGTGAGCAGTACTTC.

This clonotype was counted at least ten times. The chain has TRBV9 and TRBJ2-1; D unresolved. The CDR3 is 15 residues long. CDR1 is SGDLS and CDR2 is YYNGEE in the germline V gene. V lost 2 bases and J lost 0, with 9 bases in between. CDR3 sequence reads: CASSVPPDSYNEQFF. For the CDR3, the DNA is TGTGCCAGCAGCGTTCCCCCGGACTCCTACAATGAGCAGTTCTTC. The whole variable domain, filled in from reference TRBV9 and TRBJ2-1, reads DSGVTQTPKHLITATGQRVTLRCSPRSGDLSVYWYQQSLDQGLQFLIQYYNGEERAKGNILERFSAQQFPDLHSELNLSSLELGDSALYFCASSVPPDSYNEQFFGPGTRLTVL.

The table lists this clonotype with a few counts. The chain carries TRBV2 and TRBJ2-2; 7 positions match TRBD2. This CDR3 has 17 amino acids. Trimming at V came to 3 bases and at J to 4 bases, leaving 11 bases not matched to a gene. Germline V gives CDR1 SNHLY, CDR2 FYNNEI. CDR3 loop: CASSDKGGRGPTGELFF. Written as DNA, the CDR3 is TGTGCCAGCAGTGATAAGGGCGGGAGAGGGCCCACCGGGGAGCTGTTTTTT.

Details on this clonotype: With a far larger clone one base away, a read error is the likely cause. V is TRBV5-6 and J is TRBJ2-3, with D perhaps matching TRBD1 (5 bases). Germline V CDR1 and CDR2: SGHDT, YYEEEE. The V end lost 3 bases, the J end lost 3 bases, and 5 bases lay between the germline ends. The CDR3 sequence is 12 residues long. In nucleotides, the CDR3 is TGTGCCAGCAGCTGGACAACAGATACGCAGTATTTT. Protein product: CASSWTTDTQYF. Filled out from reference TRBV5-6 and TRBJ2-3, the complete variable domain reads DAGVTQSPTHLIKTRGQQVTLRCSPKSGHDTVSWYQQALGQGPQFIFQYYEEEERQRGNFPDRFSGHQFPNYSSELNVNALLLGDSALYLCASSWTTDTQYFGPGTRLTVL.

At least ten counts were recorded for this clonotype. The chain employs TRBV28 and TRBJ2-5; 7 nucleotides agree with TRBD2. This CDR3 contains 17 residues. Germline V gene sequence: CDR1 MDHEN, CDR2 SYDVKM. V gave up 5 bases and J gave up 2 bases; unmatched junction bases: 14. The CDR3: CASSPIRIGGGQETQYF. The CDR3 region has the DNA TGTGCCAGCAGTCCGATTCGGATTGGCGGGGGACAAGAGACCCAGTACTTC.

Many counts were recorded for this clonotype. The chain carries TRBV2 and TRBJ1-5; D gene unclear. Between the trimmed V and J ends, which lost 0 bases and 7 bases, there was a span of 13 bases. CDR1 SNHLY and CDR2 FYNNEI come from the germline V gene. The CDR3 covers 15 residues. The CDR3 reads CASSEAQNSRQPQHF. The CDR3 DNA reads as TGTGCCAGCAGTGAAGCGCAGAATAGCAGGCAGCCCCAGCATTTT.

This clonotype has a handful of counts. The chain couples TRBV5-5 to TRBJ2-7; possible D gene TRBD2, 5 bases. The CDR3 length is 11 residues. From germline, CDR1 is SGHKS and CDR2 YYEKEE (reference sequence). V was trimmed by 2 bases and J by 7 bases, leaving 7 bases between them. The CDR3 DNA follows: TGTGCCAGCAGCTTTTGGGAGGAGCAGTACTTC. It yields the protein CASSFWEEQYF.

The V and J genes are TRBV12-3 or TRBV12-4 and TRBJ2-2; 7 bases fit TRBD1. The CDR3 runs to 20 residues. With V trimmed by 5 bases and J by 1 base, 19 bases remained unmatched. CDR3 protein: CASSLPRTGSAGWNTGELFF. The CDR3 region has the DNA TGTGCCAGCAGTCTCCCGCGGACAGGTTCCGCGGGCTGGAACACCGGGGAGCTGTTTTTT.

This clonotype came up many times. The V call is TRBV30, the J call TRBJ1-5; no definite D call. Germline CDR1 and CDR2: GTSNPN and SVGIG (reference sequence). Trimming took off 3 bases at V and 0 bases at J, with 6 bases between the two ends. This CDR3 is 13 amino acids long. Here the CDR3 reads CAWRLNSNQPQHF. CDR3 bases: TGTGCCTGGAGGTTAAATAGCAATCAGCCCCAGCATTTT.

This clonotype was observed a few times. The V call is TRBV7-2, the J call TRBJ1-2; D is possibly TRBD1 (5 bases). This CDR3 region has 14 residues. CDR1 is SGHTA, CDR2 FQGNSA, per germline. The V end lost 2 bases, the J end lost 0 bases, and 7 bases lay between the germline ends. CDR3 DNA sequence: TGTGCCAGCAGCTTAACCAGGGCTAACTATGGCTACACCTTC. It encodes CASSLTRANYGYTF.

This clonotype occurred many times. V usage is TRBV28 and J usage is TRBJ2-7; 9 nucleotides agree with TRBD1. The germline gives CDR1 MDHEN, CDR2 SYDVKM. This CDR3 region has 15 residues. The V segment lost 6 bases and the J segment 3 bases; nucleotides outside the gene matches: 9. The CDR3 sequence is CASRAAGTGRYEQYF. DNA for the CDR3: TGTGCCAGCAGGGCAGCCGGGACAGGGCGCTACGAGCAGTACTTC.

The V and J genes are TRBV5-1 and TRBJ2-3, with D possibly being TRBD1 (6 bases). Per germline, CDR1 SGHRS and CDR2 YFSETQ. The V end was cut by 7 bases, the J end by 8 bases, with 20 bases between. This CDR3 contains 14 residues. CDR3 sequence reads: CASYTRGSQGTQYF. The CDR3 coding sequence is TGCGCCAGCTACACTAGGGGGAGTCAGGGTACGCAGTATTTT.

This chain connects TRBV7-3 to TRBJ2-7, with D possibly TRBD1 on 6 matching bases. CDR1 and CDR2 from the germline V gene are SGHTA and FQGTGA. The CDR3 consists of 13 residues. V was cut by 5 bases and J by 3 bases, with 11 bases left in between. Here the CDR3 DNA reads TGTGCCAGCAGCATGGGCAGGGGCTACGAGCAGTACTTC. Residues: CASSMGRGYEQYF.

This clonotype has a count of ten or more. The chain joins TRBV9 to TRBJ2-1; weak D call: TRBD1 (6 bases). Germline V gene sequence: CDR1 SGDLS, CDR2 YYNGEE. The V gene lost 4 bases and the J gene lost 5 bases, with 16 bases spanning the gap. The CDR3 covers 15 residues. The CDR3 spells CASSPYGKGDNEQFF. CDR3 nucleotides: TGTGCCAGCAGCCCCTATGGGAAGGGGGACAATGAGCAGTTCTTC.

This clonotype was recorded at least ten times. The CDR3 reads CASRVTEGGTQYF. DNA for the CDR3: TGTGCCAGCAGAGTTACAGAGGGCGGTACGCAGTATTTT. The rearrangement uses TRBV6-1 and TRBJ2-3; D possibly corresponds to TRBD2 (5 bases). The V end lost 6 bases, the J end lost 8 bases, and 15 bases lay between the germline ends. There are 13 residues in the CDR3. Germline CDR1 is MNHNS and CDR2 is SASEGT.

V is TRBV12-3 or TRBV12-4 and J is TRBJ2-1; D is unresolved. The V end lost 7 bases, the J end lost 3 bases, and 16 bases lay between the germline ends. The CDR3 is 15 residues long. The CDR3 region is CASTPNGQDYNEQFF. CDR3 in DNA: TGTGCCAGCACCCCCAACGGCCAGGACTACAATGAGCAGTTCTTC.